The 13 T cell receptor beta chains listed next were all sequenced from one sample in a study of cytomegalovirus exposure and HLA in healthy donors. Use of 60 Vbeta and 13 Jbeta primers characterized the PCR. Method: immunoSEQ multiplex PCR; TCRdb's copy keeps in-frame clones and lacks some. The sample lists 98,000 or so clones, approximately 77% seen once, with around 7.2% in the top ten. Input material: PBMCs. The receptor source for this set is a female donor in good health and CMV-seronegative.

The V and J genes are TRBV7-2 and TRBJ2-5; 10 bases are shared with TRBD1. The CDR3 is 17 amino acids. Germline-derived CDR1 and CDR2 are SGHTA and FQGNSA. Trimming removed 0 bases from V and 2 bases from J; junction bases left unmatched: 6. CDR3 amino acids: CASSLAPGQGFQETQYF. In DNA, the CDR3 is TGTGCCAGCAGCTTAGCGCCGGGACAGGGGTTTCAAGAGACCCAGTACTTC.

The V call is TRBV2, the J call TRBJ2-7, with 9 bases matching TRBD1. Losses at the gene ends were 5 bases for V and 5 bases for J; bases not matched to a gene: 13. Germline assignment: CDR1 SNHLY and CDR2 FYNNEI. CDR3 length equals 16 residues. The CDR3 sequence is CASSFAWTGVGNEQYF. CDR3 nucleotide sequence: TGTGCCAGCAGTTTTGCCTGGACAGGGGTGGGCAACGAGCAGTACTTC.

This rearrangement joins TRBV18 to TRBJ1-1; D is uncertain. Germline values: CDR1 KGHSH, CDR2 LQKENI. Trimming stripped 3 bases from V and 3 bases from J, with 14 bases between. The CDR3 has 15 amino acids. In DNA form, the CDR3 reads TGTGCCAGCTCACCGAAATCGCTTCGGGACACTGAAGCTTTCTTT. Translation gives CASSPKSLRDTEAFF. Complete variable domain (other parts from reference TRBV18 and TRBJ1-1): NAGVMQNPRHLVRRRGQEARLRCSPMKGHSHVYWYRQLPEEGLKFMVYLQKENIIDESGMPKERFSAEFPKEGPSILRIQQVVRGDSAAYFCASSPKSLRDTEAFFGQGTRLTVV.

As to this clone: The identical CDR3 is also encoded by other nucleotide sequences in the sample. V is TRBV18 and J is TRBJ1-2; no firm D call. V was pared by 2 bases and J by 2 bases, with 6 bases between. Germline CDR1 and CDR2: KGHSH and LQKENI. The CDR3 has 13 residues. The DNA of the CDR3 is TGTGCCAGCTCACCAGGCCAGAACTATGGCTACACCTTC. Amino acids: CASSPGQNYGYTF. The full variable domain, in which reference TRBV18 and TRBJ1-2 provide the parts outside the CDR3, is NAGVMQNPRHLVRRRGQEARLRCSPMKGHSHVYWYRQLPEEGLKFMVYLQKENIIDESGMPKERFSAEFPKEGPSILRIQQVVRGDSAAYFCASSPGQNYGYTFGSGTRLTVV.

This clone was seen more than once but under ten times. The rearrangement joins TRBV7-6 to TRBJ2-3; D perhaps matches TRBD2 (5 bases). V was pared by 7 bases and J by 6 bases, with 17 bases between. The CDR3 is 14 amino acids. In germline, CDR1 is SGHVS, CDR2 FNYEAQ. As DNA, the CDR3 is TGTGCCAGCACCGTTGGGCGGGCCCAGGATACGCAGTATTTT. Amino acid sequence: CASTVGRAQDTQYF.

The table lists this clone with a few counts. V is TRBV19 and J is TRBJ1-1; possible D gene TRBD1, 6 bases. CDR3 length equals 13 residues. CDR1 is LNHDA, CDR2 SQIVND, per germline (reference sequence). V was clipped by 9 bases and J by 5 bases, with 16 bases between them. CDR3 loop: CASQDSRWTEAFF. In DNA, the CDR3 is TGTGCCAGCCAGGACAGTAGGTGGACTGAAGCTTTCTTT.

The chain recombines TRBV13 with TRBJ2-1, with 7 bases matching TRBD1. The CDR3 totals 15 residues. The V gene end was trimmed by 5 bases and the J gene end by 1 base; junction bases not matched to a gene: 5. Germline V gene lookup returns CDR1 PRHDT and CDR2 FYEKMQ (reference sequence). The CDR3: CASSGDRESYNEQFF. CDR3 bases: TGTGCCAGCAGCGGCGACAGGGAATCCTACAATGAGCAGTTCTTC.

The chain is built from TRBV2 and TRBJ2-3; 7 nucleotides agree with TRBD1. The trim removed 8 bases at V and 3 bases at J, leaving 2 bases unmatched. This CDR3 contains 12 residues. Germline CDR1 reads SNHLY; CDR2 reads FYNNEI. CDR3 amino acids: CASSGGTDTQYF. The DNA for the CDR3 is TGTGCCAGCTCAGGGGGTACAGATACGCAGTATTTT.

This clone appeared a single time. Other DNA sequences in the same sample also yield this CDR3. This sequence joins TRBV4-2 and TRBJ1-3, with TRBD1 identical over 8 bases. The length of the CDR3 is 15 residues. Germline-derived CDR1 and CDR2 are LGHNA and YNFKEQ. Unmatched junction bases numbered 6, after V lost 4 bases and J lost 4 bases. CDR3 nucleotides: TGTGCCAGCAGCCCGTCCGGACAGGGAGGAAACACCATATATTTT. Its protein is CASSPSGQGGNTIYF.

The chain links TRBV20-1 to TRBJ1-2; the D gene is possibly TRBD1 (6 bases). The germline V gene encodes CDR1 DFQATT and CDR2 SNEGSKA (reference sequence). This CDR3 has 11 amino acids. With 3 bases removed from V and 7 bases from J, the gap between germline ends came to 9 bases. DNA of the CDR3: TGCAGTGCTAGCACAGGGAGTGGCTACACCTTC. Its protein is CSASTGSGYTF.

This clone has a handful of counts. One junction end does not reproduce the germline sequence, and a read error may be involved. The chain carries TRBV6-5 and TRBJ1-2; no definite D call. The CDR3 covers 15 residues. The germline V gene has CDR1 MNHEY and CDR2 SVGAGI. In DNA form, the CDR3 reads TGTGCCAGCAGTTACTCGATTACGCTGGACTACGGCTACACCTTC. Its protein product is CASSYSITLDYGYTF.

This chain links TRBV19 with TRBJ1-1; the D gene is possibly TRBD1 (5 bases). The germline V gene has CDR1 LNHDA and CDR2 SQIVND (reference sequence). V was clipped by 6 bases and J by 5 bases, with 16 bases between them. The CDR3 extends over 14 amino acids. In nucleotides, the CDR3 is TGTGCCAGTAGAAGGGCGGATCGGGGGACTGAAGCTTTCTTT. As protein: CASRRADRGTEAFF.

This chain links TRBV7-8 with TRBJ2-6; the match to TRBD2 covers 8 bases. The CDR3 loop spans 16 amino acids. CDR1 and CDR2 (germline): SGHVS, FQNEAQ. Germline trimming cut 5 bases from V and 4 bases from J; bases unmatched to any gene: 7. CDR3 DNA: TGTGCCAGCAGCCCCGGGGGGGCGGACGGGGCCAACGTCCTGACTTTC. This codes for CASSPGGADGANVLTF.